This TCR beta chain was identified in a study of cytomegalovirus exposure and HLA in healthy donors. General study points: Through in vitro validation, a few CMV-associated chains were shown to be specific for CMV antigens. In a later analysis, first-cohort TCR clusters were found to tend to co-occur in the 120 validation repertoires.

TCRdb's table, derived via immunoSEQ multiplex PCR, lists solely in-frame clones and lacks some. The sample consists of tens of thousands of clones, 95% to 97% of them appearing once. V was shortened by 7 bases and J by 3 bases, with 9 bases between the two germline ends. CDR1 MDHEN and CDR2 SYDVKM come from the germline V gene. The CDR3 is made up of 12 amino acids. As regards this clone: Its antigen is not known.

Sequencing input: PBMCs. The sequence was obtained from a woman under 30 in good health and CMV-seronegative. The chain uses TRBV28 and TRBJ1-1; D uncertain. CDR3 nucleotide sequence: TGTGCCAGCAACCACGGGGACACTGAAGCTTTCTTT. Translated, it gives CASNHGDTEAFF.